One sample yielded the 10 T cell receptor beta chains listed below, sequenced in a study of identifying expanded T cells in peripheral blood. Generated by immunoSEQ multiplex PCR, the TCRdb table keeps only in-frame clones and is missing some. The sample has around 100,000 clones; around 88% are singletons. Sequencing used blood. All receptors derive from a person between 18 and 75 years old in good health.

In this sample, this clone turned up once. The V gene is TRBV11-2, the J gene TRBJ2-1; 11 bases agree with TRBD2. The V gene end was trimmed by 5 bases and the J gene end by 9 bases; junction bases not matched to a gene: 6. The CDR3 consists of 14 residues. Germline CDR1 SGHAT, CDR2 FQNNGV. This chain's CDR3 is CASSHSGGAGEQFF. CDR3 DNA sequence: TGTGCCAGCAGCCATAGCGGGGGGGCCGGTGAGCAGTTCTTC.

The chain links TRBV7-9 to TRBJ2-1; D may be TRBD2 (6 bases). In germline, CDR1 is SEHNR, CDR2 FQNEAQ (reference sequence). The CDR3 length is 13 residues. Trimming took off 4 bases at V and 10 bases at J, with 14 bases between the two ends. The CDR3 DNA follows: TGTGCCAGCAGCTCGGACTACCCCCGAGAGCAGTTCTTC. This translates into CASSSDYPREQFF. The entire variable domain, with the rest obtained from reference TRBV7-9 and TRBJ2-1, is as follows: DTGVSQNPRHKITKRGQNVTFRCDPISEHNRLYWYRQTLGQGPEFLTYFQNEAQLEKSRLLSDRFSAERPKGSFSTLEIQRTEQGDSAMYLCASSSDYPREQFFGPGTRLTVL.

This clone was detected only once. The chain recombines TRBV7-9 with TRBJ1-4; 7 bases agree with TRBD1. Trimming cost V 5 bases and J 5 bases; bases outside gene matches: 8. CDR3 length: 15 amino acids. CDR1 and CDR2 (germline): SEHNR, FQNEAQ (reference sequence). CDR3 in amino acids: CASSPRTGENEKLFF. The CDR3 nucleotides read TGTGCCAGCAGCCCCAGGACAGGCGAAAATGAAAAACTGTTTTTT.

The chain couples TRBV6-5 to TRBJ2-7, with TRBD2 as a possible D gene (7 bases). Germline V gene data show CDR1 as MNHEY and CDR2 as SVGAGI. The CDR3 length is 15 residues. V was shortened by 2 bases and J by 2 bases, with 13 bases between the two germline ends. In nucleotides, the CDR3 is TGTGCCAGCAGTTACACGGGCGGGGGCCCCTACGAGCAGTACTTC. Translated: CASSYTGGGPYEQYF.

This clone showed up just once. The chain recombines TRBV6-7 with TRBJ1-1; possible D gene TRBD1, 6 bases. TRBV6-7 is given ORF status, its function remaining uncertain. The CDR3 has 13 amino acids. Trimming removed 8 bases from V and 5 bases from J, with 15 bases in between. The CDR3 DNA reads TGTGCCAGCGAGAGGGGGGCGCGAACTGAAGCTTTCTTT. It translates to CASERGARTEAFF.

CDR3 DNA: TGCGCCAGCAGTGATAGCGGGGGGGCCGACACCGGGGAGCTGTTTTTT. Translating gives CASSDSGGADTGELFF. The chain is built from TRBV10-2 and TRBJ2-2; 11 bases match TRBD2. Per the germline V gene, CDR1 is WSHSY and CDR2 is SAAADI. Germline trimming cut 3 bases from V and 3 bases from J; bases unmatched to any gene: 3. CDR3 length: 16 amino acids.

The gene calls are TRBV4-3 and TRBJ2-5; D tentatively fits TRBD1 or TRBD2 (6 bases each). Trimming shortened V by 4 bases and J by 0 bases, and 12 bases separated the two germline ends. The CDR3 consists of 15 residues. CDR1 is LGHNA, CDR2 YSLEER, per germline. CDR3: CASSPRRGDQETQYF. The CDR3 DNA sequence: TGCGCCAGCAGCCCAAGAAGGGGGGACCAAGAGACCCAGTACTTC.

The gene calls are TRBV7-2 and TRBJ1-5; D uncertain. V dropped 6 bases and J dropped 6 bases, with 12 bases sitting between them. Germline loops: CDR1 SGHTA, CDR2 FQGNSA. This CDR3 contains 13 residues. The CDR3 here is CASSVGFRQPQHF. DNA for the CDR3: TGTGCCAGCAGTGTAGGGTTTCGTCAGCCCCAGCATTTT.

In this sample, this clone turned up once. This chain uses TRBV11-3 with TRBJ2-1; 7 bases line up with TRBD2. V lost 1 base and J lost 0; bases outside the gene matches: 9. The germline CDR1 and CDR2 sequences are SGHNT and YENEEA. This CDR3 region has 18 residues. The CDR3 protein is CASSLGPGRGSSYNEQFF. In DNA form, the CDR3 reads TGTGCCAGCAGCTTAGGACCTGGGCGGGGGAGCTCCTACAATGAGCAGTTCTTC.

In its sample, this clone was seen once. The chain has TRBV11-2 and TRBJ2-3; D is unclear. Germline loops: CDR1 SGHAT, CDR2 FQNNGV. There are 16 residues in the CDR3. With 7 bases removed from V and 2 bases from J, the gap between germline ends came to 19 bases. The CDR3 coding sequence is TGTGCCAGCACCAAAAATAGGGCCATAAACACAGATACGCAGTATTTT. Amino acids: CASTKNRAINTDTQYF. Combining the CDR3 with reference TRBV11-2 and TRBJ2-3 gives the whole variable domain EAGVAQSPRYKIIEKRQSVAFWCNPISGHATLYWYQQILGQGPKLLIQFQNNGVVDDSQLPKDRFSAERLKGVDSTLKIQPAKLEDSAVYLCASTKNRAINTDTQYFGPGTRLTVL.